This T cell receptor (beta chain) came from a study of T-cell reconstitution after alpha-beta-depleted transplantation in children. The germline V and J ends were trimmed by 4 bases and 6 bases, with 12 bases remaining between them. CDR1 is ENHRY and CDR2 is SYGVKD in the germline V gene. This CDR3 comprises 13 residues. During its preparation, the TCRbeta library received unique molecular identifiers. A single record per CDR3 protein comes from TCRdb applying MiXCR to the PCR reads. This repertoire shows about 610,000 distinct CDR3 sequences, 10% to 13% found once; its top ten account for less than 5%.

The input for sequencing was PBMCs from the stem cell graft donor, taken from the stem cell graft. The chain is built from TRBV10-3 and TRBJ1-2; D may be TRBD1 (5 bases). The receptor was isolated from a human donor who donated a stem cell graft to a child with acute myeloid leukemia. DNA for the CDR3: TGTGCCATCAGTGGGGGGTCATGGGATGGCTACACCTTC. This codes for CAISGGSWDGYTF.